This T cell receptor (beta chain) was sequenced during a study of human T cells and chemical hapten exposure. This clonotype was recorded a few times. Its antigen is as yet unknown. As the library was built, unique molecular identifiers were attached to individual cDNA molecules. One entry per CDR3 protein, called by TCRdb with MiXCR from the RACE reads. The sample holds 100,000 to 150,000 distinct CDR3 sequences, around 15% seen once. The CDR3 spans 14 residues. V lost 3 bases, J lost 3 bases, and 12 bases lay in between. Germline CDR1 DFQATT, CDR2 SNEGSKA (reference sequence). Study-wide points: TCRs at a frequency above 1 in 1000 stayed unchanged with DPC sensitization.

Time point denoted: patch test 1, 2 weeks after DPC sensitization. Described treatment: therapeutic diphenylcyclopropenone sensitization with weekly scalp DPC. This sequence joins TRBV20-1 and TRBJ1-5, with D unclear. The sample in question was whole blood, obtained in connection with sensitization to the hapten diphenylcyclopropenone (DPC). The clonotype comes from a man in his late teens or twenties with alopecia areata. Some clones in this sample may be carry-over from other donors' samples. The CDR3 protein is CSASIEQVNQPQHF. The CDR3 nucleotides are TGCAGTGCTAGTATAGAGCAGGTCAATCAGCCCCAGCATTTT.